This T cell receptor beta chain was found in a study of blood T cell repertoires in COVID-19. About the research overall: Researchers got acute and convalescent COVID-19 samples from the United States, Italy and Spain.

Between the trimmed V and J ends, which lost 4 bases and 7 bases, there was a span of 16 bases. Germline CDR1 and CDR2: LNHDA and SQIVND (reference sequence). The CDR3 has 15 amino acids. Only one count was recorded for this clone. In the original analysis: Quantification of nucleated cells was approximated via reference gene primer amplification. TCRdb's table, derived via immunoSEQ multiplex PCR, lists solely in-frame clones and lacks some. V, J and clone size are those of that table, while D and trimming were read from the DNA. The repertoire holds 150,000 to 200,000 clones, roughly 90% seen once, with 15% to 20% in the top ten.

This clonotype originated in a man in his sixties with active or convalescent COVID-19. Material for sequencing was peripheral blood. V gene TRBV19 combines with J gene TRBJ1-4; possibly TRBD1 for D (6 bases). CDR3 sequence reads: CASSKIQGSFEKLFF. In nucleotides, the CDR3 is TGTGCCAGTAGTAAGATACAGGGATCTTTTGAAAAACTGTTTTTT. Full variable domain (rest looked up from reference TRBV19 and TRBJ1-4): DGGITQSPKYLFRKEGQNVTLSCEQNLNHDAMYWYRQDPGQGLRLIYYSQIVNDFQKGDIAEGYSVSREKKESFPLTVTSAQKNPTAFYLCASSKIQGSFEKLFFGSGTQLSVL.